These T cell receptor beta chains were read from a single sample in a study of cytomegalovirus exposure and HLA in healthy donors. The data were produced by immunoSEQ multiplex PCR, yet TCRdb's version contains in-frame clones alone and is incomplete. This sample yields 150,000 to 200,000 clones, of which just under 80% are seen a single time; 1% belongs to the top ten. Sequencing used PBMCs. The receptors were gathered from a woman in her fifties or sixties in good health and CMV-seropositive. The conserved cysteine and the conserved F or W are not part of the CDR3 here. The size entry is marked missing in some rows and otherwise reads once, few, many or a size class.

size | V | CDR3
NA | TRBV10-3 | AISAPGQASSYEQY
NA | TRBV28 | ASRPSRDSYEQY
once | TRBV5-4 | ASSTIAGAYEQY
NA | TRBV7-3 | SSSLTREPSTDTQY
NA | TRBV7-2 | ASSLARVSEAF
once | TRBV6-5 | ASSYSVTTNEQF
NA | TRBV4-3 | ASSQDRNRGMF
NA | TRBV5-6 | ASSLASGSYEQY
NA | TRBV18 | ASSPTLAGDADTQY
NA | TRBV18 | ASSPWGRSSGNTIY
NA | TRBV5-1 | ASGRATNEKLF